This entry features one T cell receptor beta chain sequence. Its specificity is unknown. The CDR3 is made up of 15 amino acids. Trimming removed 4 bases from V and 2 bases from J; junction bases left unmatched: 5. Germline V CDR1 and CDR2: GTSNPN, SVGIG (reference sequence). This specimen comes from a study of shared clonotypes between healthy human individuals. Study background: Two women and a few men aged 18 to 49 made up the donors.

Study-wide results and limits: In this cohort, only blood was sampled, and tissue repertoires likely differ.

Deep level was the assay's run setting. In the original processing: Sequence data from immunoSEQ were junction-only and lacked quality scores; consequently, filtering differed. The assay was immunoSEQ multiplex PCR, and TCRdb's table has in-frame clones only and misses some. V and J calls and clone size are those listed in that table; D and trimming were worked out from the DNA. The sample holds millions of clones, approximately 94% seen once. This receptor was identified in a man between 18 and 29 years old in good health. The chain is built from TRBV30 and TRBJ1-2; 12 bases fit TRBD1. Sequencing used naive CD4+ T cells sorted from blood. The sample's subset: CD45RA+ positively selected. Here the CDR3 reads CAWTVGTGGNYGYTF. CDR3 DNA: TGTGCCTGGACTGTCGGGACAGGGGGCAACTATGGCTACACCTTC.